A single sample gave rise to the 21 T cell receptor beta chains below, sequenced in a study of T cells after yellow fever vaccination. Each CDR3 protein is one row after TCRdb ran MiXCR on the 5' RACE reads. The table has 95,000 to 150,000 distinct CDR3 sequences, nearly 15% seen once; the top ten hold roughly 41%. Specimen: CD8+ T cells sorted from PBMCs, collected 5 days after the yellow fever booster vaccination. These receptors all stem from a man between 18 and 29 years old who received the YFV17D yellow fever vaccine.

This clonotype was found a few times. CDR3 DNA: TGCAGCGTTGTGGAGGCGGGAACTAATGAAAAACTGTTTTTT. Protein: CSVVEAGTNEKLFF. The rearrangement joins TRBV29-1 to TRBJ1-4; D is unresolved. The CDR3 totals 14 residues. Germline V gene data show CDR1 as SQVTM and CDR2 as ANQGSEA. V lost 4 bases and J lost 1, with 10 bases in between.

This chain joins TRBV7-8 and TRBJ1-5; tentatively, D is TRBD1 (6 bases). V was shortened by 5 bases and J by 0 bases, with 11 bases between the two germline ends. CDR3 length equals 15 residues. CDR1 is SGHVS and CDR2 is FQNEAQ in the germline V gene. CDR3 sequence (DNA): TGTGCCAGCAGCCGGGGACAATTTAGCAATCAGCCCCAGCATTTT. Its protein is CASSRGQFSNQPQHF.

The chain links TRBV7-8 to TRBJ2-5; D unclear. Per germline, CDR1 SGHVS and CDR2 FQNEAQ. The ends were cut back, 5 bases at V and 5 bases at J, with 15 bases in the middle. The CDR3 extends over 14 amino acids. The CDR3 region has the DNA TGTGCCAGCAGCACCAAAGTTCTCTTCGAGACCCAGTACTTC. It yields the protein CASSTKVLFETQYF.

Only a few counts were recorded for this clonotype. The V call is TRBV6-6, the J call TRBJ2-3, with unresolved D. Trimming took off 3 bases at V and 6 bases at J, with 7 bases between the two ends. The CDR3 loop spans 12 amino acids. Germline CDR1 and CDR2: MNHNY and SVGAGI (reference sequence). CDR3 sequence: CASSYGPDTQYF. CDR3 in DNA: TGTGCCAGCAGTTATGGGCCGGATACGCAGTATTTT.

This clonotype occurred a few times. CDR3 in DNA: TGTGCCAGCAGTTATCGTCATGGCAATGAGCAGTTCTTC. This codes for CASSYRHGNEQFF. V is TRBV6-2 or TRBV6-3 and J is TRBJ2-1; no reliable D call. Per the germline V gene, CDR1 is MNHEY and CDR2 is SVGEGT. This CDR3 has 13 amino acids. With 3 bases removed from V and 6 bases from J, the gap between germline ends came to 9 bases.

The rearrangement links TRBV10-3 to TRBJ1-2; D is undetermined. V was trimmed by 8 bases and J by 8 bases, leaving 15 bases between them. From germline, CDR1 is ENHRY and CDR2 SYGVKD. The CDR3 length is 12 residues. This chain's CDR3 is CAIDLLSWGYTF. DNA of the CDR3: TGTGCCATCGACCTGTTGTCGTGGGGCTACACCTTC.

This clonotype was detected only a few times. V is TRBV4-1 and J is TRBJ1-6; D unresolved. V lost 0 bases, J lost 9 bases, and 6 bases lay in between. This CDR3 comprises 13 residues. Germline V gene sequence: CDR1 MGHRA, CDR2 YSYEKL. In nucleotides, the CDR3 is TGCGCCAGCAGCCAAGATTTCGGTTCACCCCTCCACTTT. Its protein is CASSQDFGSPLHF.

For the CDR3, the DNA is TGCGCCAGCAGCCAAGGAGTTACGGAGATACAAGAGACCCAGTACTTC. Its protein is CASSQGVTEIQETQYF. The chain is built from TRBV4-3 and TRBJ2-5; D call uncertain. Germline CDR1 is LGHNA and CDR2 is YSLEER. Trimming took 1 base from V and 2 from J, leaving 14 bases between them. CDR3 length: 16 amino acids.

In its sample, this clonotype was seen a few times. This chain links TRBV6-5 with TRBJ1-2; a weak D match, TRBD1 (6 bases). Germline CDR1 MNHEY, CDR2 SVGAGI. The CDR3 is 15 residues long. V gave up 6 bases and J gave up 4 bases, with 18 bases separating them. As DNA, the CDR3 is TGTGCCAGCAGCGAATTACAGGGCTCGATCTATGGCTACACCTTC. Translation gives CASSELQGSIYGYTF.

The rearrangement links TRBV12-3 or TRBV12-4 to TRBJ2-3; D unclear. The CDR3 loop spans 14 amino acids. Trimming shortened V by 7 bases and J by 2 bases, and 13 bases separated the two germline ends. CDR3 sequence reads: CASTHRWATDTQYF. The CDR3 nucleotides are TGTGCCAGCACCCACCGTTGGGCCACAGATACGCAGTATTTT.

This clonotype was counted between two and nine times. The genes are TRBV7-3 and TRBJ2-3, with D possibly being TRBD2 (5 bases). Germline V gene sequence: CDR1 SGHTA, CDR2 FQGTGA. The CDR3 is 19 amino acids. V was shortened by 6 bases and J by 0 bases, with 25 bases between the two germline ends. The DNA for the CDR3 is TGTGCCAGCAGTCCAGAGGGCCCCCCGAGCGCATCTAGCACAGATACGCAGTATTTT. This gives the protein CASSPEGPPSASSTDTQYF.

The V and J genes are TRBV9 and TRBJ1-1; no reliable D call. This CDR3 has 17 amino acids. Trimming left V 2 bases short and J 0 bases short, with 17 bases between. In germline, CDR1 is SGDLS, CDR2 YYNGEE. CDR3 region: CASSVPAAAVLNTEAFF. The CDR3 DNA reads as TGTGCCAGCAGCGTCCCGGCCGCGGCTGTCTTGAACACTGAAGCTTTCTTT.

In this sample, this clonotype turned up a few times. The chain is built from TRBV6-5 and TRBJ2-1, with D unresolved. The CDR3 sequence is 13 residues long. Germline loops: CDR1 MNHEY, CDR2 SVGAGI. The V end lost 0 bases, the J end lost 8 bases, and 8 bases lay between the germline ends. The CDR3 DNA reads as TGTGCCAGCAGTTACTCGGGTTACCATGAGCAGTTCTTC. Its translation is CASSYSGYHEQFF.

V is TRBV20-1 and J is TRBJ1-2; 7 positions match TRBD1. V gave up 6 bases and J gave up 7 bases; unmatched junction bases: 8. This CDR3 region has 12 residues. CDR1 DFQATT and CDR2 SNEGSKA come from the germline V gene (reference sequence). The CDR3 region is CSALRGESGYTF. The CDR3 nucleotides are TGCAGTGCCCTCAGGGGGGAGAGTGGCTACACCTTC.

The rearrangement uses TRBV6-5 and TRBJ2-6; D not certain. Trimming removed 0 bases at V and 4 bases at J, with 7 bases between. Per the germline V gene, CDR1 is MNHEY and CDR2 is SVGAGI. The CDR3 covers 15 residues. CDR3 region: CASSYSGSGANVLTF. In DNA, the CDR3 is TGTGCCAGCAGTTACTCCGGGTCCGGGGCCAACGTCCTGACTTTC.

In its sample, this clonotype was seen a few times. The DNA of the CDR3 is TGTGCCAGCAGCTTTTCTATGGCGCTCGGGAACACTGAAGCTTTCTTT. Amino acids: CASSFSMALGNTEAFF. The chain has TRBV11-2 and TRBJ1-1; no definite D call. Trimming took off 3 bases at V and 1 base at J, with 15 bases between the two ends. This CDR3 spans 16 amino acids. The germline V gene has CDR1 SGHAT and CDR2 FQNNGV.

The genes are TRBV12-3 or TRBV12-4 and TRBJ1-3; D is possibly TRBD1 (6 bases). The CDR3 totals 15 residues. The germline V and J ends were trimmed by 8 bases and 4 bases, with 18 bases remaining between them. CDR3 in DNA: TGTGCCAGCGGTCAATCAGGGGCGACGGGAAACACCATATATTTT. It translates to CASGQSGATGNTIYF.

The rearrangement uses TRBV6-2 or TRBV6-3 and TRBJ1-2, with 10 bases aligning to TRBD1. The CDR3 has 14 amino acids. Germline CDR1 reads MNHEY; CDR2 reads SVGEGT. Trimming removed 2 bases from V and 7 bases from J; junction bases left unmatched: 4. The CDR3 region has the DNA TGTGCCAGCAGTTACGGGACAGGGGCTCGTGGCTACACCTTC. It encodes CASSYGTGARGYTF.

This clonotype is labeled medium-sized. V and J are TRBV6-6 and TRBJ2-5, with D possibly TRBD2 on 7 matching bases. Trimming shortened V by 7 bases and J by 5 bases, and 20 bases separated the two germline ends. CDR3 length: 15 amino acids. The germline V gene encodes CDR1 MNHNY and CDR2 SVGAGI (reference sequence). Here the CDR3 reads CASTQLPRGGETQYF. The CDR3 DNA reads TGTGCCAGCACTCAGCTCCCTAGGGGGGGGGAGACCCAGTACTTC.

This clonotype showed up just a few times. The chain joins TRBV6-1 to TRBJ2-1, with 11 positions matching TRBD2. The junction had 6 bases not matched to a gene; V was cut back by 4 bases and J by 4 bases. CDR3 size: 16 residues. Germline assignment: CDR1 MNHNS and CDR2 SASEGT. This chain's CDR3 is CASSGGLAAVYNEQFF. The CDR3 DNA is TGTGCCAGCAGTGGGGGACTAGCGGCCGTGTACAATGAGCAGTTCTTC.

This clonotype was counted at least ten times. V usage is TRBV4-3 and J usage is TRBJ2-2; 10 bases fit TRBD1. The CDR3 length is 16 residues. Unmatched junction bases numbered 6, after V lost 4 bases and J lost 4 bases. Germline V gives CDR1 LGHNA, CDR2 YSLEER. The CDR3 sequence: CASSRYRDRGTGELFF. CDR3 DNA sequence: TGCGCCAGCAGCCGATACCGGGACAGGGGCACCGGGGAGCTGTTTTTT.